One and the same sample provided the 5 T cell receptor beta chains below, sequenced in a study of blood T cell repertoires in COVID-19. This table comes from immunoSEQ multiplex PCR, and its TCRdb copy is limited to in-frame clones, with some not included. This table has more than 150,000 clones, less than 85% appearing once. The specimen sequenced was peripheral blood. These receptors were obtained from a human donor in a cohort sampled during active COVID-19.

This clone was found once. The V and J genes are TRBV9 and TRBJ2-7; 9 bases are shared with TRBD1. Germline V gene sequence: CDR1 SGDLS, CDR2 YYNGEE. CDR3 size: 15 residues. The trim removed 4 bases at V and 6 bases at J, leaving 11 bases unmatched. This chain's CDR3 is CASSYTGGERGEQYF. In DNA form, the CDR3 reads TGTGCCAGCAGCTACACAGGGGGCGAAAGAGGCGAGCAGTACTTC.

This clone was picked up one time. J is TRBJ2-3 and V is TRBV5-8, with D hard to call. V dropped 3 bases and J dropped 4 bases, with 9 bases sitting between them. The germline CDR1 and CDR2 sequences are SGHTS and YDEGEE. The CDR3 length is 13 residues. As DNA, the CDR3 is TGTGCCAGCAGCTCCCTTACTCCAGATACGCAGTATTTT. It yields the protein CASSSLTPDTQYF.

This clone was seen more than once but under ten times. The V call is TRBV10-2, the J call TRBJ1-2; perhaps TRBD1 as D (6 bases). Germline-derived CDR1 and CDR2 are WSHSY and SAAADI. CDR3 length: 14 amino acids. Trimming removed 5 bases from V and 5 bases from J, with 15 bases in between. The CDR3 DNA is TGCGCCAGCAGTACCCCGGACAGAGATTATGGCTACACCTTC. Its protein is CASSTPDRDYGYTF.

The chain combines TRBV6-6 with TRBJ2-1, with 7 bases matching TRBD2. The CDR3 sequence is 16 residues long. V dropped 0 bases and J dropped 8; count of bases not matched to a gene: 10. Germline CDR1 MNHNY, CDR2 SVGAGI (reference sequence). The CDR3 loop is CASSYSRGERLDEQFF. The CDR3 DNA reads TGTGCCAGCAGTTACTCCCGGGGGGAAAGGCTGGATGAGCAGTTCTTC.

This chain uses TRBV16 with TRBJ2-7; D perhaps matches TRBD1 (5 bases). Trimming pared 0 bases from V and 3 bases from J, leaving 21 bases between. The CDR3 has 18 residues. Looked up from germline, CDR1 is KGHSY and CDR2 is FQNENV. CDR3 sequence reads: CASSQSVVPRDEHYEQYF. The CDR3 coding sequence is TGTGCCAGCAGCCAATCTGTAGTGCCCAGGGATGAGCACTACGAGCAGTACTTC.